This TCR beta chain was retrieved from a study of blood T cell repertoires in COVID-19. Study overall: T cells, B-cell-depleted T cells, or PBMCs provided the cDNA or gDNA that served as material.

The CDR3 runs to 15 residues. The junction had 7 bases not matched to a gene; V was cut back by 0 bases and J by 4 bases. Germline CDR1 reads SGDLS; CDR2 reads YYNGEE. This clone was detected once. Some clones are missing from TCRdb's copy, which holds only in-frame ones; the method was immunoSEQ multiplex PCR. The sample consists of around 260,000 clones, around 82% of them appearing once. Specimen: peripheral blood. This receptor was taken from a human donor with COVID-19, enrolled during active disease. The donor label of this sample is uncertain. This chain joins TRBV9 and TRBJ2-7; TRBD2 agrees at 7 bases. In nucleotides, the CDR3 is TGTGCCAGCAGCGTAGGGCGGGAGTCTGGATACGAGCAGTACTTC. The encoded protein is CASSVGRESGYEQYF.